Listed here are 18 T cell receptor beta chains from one sample, sequenced in a study of T cells in Graves' hyperthyroidism and ophthalmopathy. Amplification targeted TCR beta CDR3 regions from RNA transcripts. The TCR CDR3 first-round RT-PCR relied on the HTBI primer set. TCRdb independently ran MiXCR on the multiplex PCR reads; one entry per CDR3 protein. The sample includes 400,000 to 550,000 distinct CDR3 sequences, around a quarter of them seen just once. Sequencing was performed on blood. The receptors derive from a woman aged 25 to 39 with Graves' ophthalmopathy.

The chain links TRBV10-3 to TRBJ1-2; 11 nucleotides agree with TRBD1. V lost 8 bases and J lost 8; bases outside the gene matches: 13. Germline V gene sequence: CDR1 ENHRY, CDR2 SYGVKD. The CDR3 totals 15 residues. This CDR3 reads CAILGSRDRGKGYTF. The CDR3 coding sequence is TGTGCCATCCTAGGTTCCCGGGACAGGGGGAAAGGCTACACCTTC.

The rearrangement links TRBV7-9 to TRBJ2-7; D is undetermined. V dropped 2 bases and J dropped 3 bases, with 11 bases sitting between them. CDR3 length equals 14 residues. In germline, CDR1 is SEHNR, CDR2 FQNEAQ (reference sequence). The CDR3 DNA reads as TGTGCCAGCAGCTTAACGAACGTAGGCTACGAGCAGTACTTC. As protein: CASSLTNVGYEQYF.

V is TRBV28 and J is TRBJ1-3; the D gene is possibly TRBD1 (5 bases). Trimming left V 6 bases short and J 1 base short, with 13 bases between. The CDR3 consists of 15 residues. The germline V gene has CDR1 MDHEN and CDR2 SYDVKM. The CDR3 nucleotides are TGTGCCAGCAGGGGTGGGGGTTTATCTGGAAACACCATATATTTT. Translated: CASRGGGLSGNTIYF. Based on the CDR3 plus reference TRBV28 and TRBJ1-3, the full variable domain is DVKVTQSSRYLVKRTGEKVFLECVQDMDHENMFWYRQDPGLGLRLIYFSYDVKMKEKGDIPEGYSVSREKKERFSLILESASTNQTSMYLCASRGGGLSGNTIYFGEGSWLTVV.

The rearrangement links TRBV12-3 or TRBV12-4 to TRBJ1-5; D unresolved. The CDR3 loop spans 17 amino acids. V lost 5 bases to trimming and J lost 0 bases, with 17 bases between them. Here the CDR3 reads CASSPPAGFYSNQPQHF. CDR3 in DNA: TGTGCCAGCAGTCCCCCTGCGGGCTTCTATAGCAATCAGCCCCAGCATTTT.

This clonotype has ten or more counts. The junction does not match germline at one end; this may be a read error. The chain links TRBV10-2 to TRBJ1-1; no firm D call. The CDR3 loop spans 14 amino acids. Germline loops: CDR1 WSHSY, CDR2 SAAADI. The CDR3 spells CASSEPGLKTEAFF. As DNA, the CDR3 is TGCGCCAGCAGTGAGCCGGGTTTGAAGACTGAAGCTTTCTTT.

This clonotype came up many times. The chain carries TRBV7-8 and TRBJ2-7; D is undetermined. V was clipped by 6 bases and J by 0 bases, with 24 bases between them. CDR1 and CDR2 (germline): SGHVS, FQNEAQ. CDR3 length: 18 residues. The CDR3 reads CASSTGLSSAPSSYEQYF. In DNA, the CDR3 is TGTGCCAGCAGTACGGGTCTGTCGAGCGCCCCGAGCTCCTACGAGCAGTACTTC. The complete variable domain, with remaining parts taken from reference TRBV7-8 and TRBJ2-7, reads GAGVSQSPRYKVAKRGQDVALRCDPISGHVSLFWYQQALGQGPEFLTYFQNEAQLDKSGLPSDRFFAERPEGSVSTLKIQRTQQEDSAVYLCASSTGLSSAPSSYEQYFGPGTRLTVT.

This sequence joins TRBV28 and TRBJ2-2, with D possibly matching TRBD1 (6 bases). Trimming pared 5 bases from V and 3 bases from J, leaving 13 bases between. The CDR3 sequence is 15 residues long. Germline CDR1 is MDHEN and CDR2 is SYDVKM. CDR3 amino acids: CASSQPTGHTGELFF. The DNA for the CDR3 is TGTGCCAGCAGTCAGCCGACAGGACACACCGGGGAGCTGTTTTTT.

J is TRBJ1-6 and V is TRBV6-5; the match to TRBD1 covers 8 bases. The length of the CDR3 is 15 residues. With V trimmed by 4 bases and J by 8 bases, 7 bases remained unmatched. The germline gives CDR1 MNHEY, CDR2 SVGAGI. The DNA of the CDR3 is TGTGCCAGCAGTTTAGCCAGGGGGCGTGATTCACCCCTCCACTTT. Its translation: CASSLARGRDSPLHF.

Many counts were recorded for this clonotype. V is TRBV5-6 and J is TRBJ1-1; D is perhaps TRBD1 (6 bases). Trimming took off 4 bases at V and 7 bases at J, with 8 bases between the two ends. CDR3 length: 11 amino acids. Germline CDR1 SGHDT, CDR2 YYEEEE. The DNA for the CDR3 is TGTGCCAGCAGCGTGACAGGTGAAGCTTTCTTT. It specifies CASSVTGEAFF.

V usage is TRBV12-3 or TRBV12-4 and J usage is TRBJ1-1, with D possibly being TRBD1 (5 bases). The V and J ends lost 8 bases and 5 bases respectively, with 18 bases between them. CDR3 length equals 14 residues. CDR3 in amino acids: CASGPPGGRTEAFF. Here the CDR3 DNA reads TGTGCCAGCGGACCGCCCGGGGGGAGGACTGAAGCTTTCTTT.

This clonotype has ten or more counts. The chain is built from TRBV30 and TRBJ2-7; D possibly uses TRBD1 or TRBD2 (5 bases each). V was clipped by 0 bases and J by 3 bases, with 15 bases between them. CDR3 length equals 15 residues. Germline lookup yields CDR1 GTSNPN and CDR2 SVGIG (reference sequence). CDR3 DNA: TGTGCCTGGAGTGTAGCGCTGACAGCGGTCTACGAGCAGTACTTC. It is translated as CAWSVALTAVYEQYF.

CDR3 amino acids: CASSSGLPRGYTGELFF. The CDR3 DNA reads as TGTGCCAGCAGTTCCGGGCTCCCCAGGGGGTACACCGGGGAGCTGTTTTTT. This chain joins TRBV12-3 or TRBV12-4 and TRBJ2-2; 7 positions agree with TRBD1. J was trimmed by 3 bases and V by 4 bases; bases with no gene match: 11. The CDR3 runs to 17 residues.

This clonotype was found many times. The chain has TRBV20-1 and TRBJ2-7; maybe TRBD1 (6 bases). The CDR3 is 12 residues long. V gave up 3 bases and J gave up 4 bases, with 10 bases separating them. CDR1 and CDR2 from the germline V gene are DFQATT and SNEGSKA (reference sequence). The CDR3 bases are TGCAGTGCTAGGGACAGTACTTACGAGCAGTACTTC. Translating it yields CSARDSTYEQYF.

The chain is built from TRBV28 and TRBJ1-3; no definite D call. The CDR3 consists of 16 residues. Trimming stripped 6 bases from V and 4 bases from J, with 19 bases between. Germline lookup yields CDR1 MDHEN and CDR2 SYDVKM. CDR3 sequence reads: CASSTKGHPRGNTIYF. CDR3 bases: TGTGCCAGCAGCACTAAGGGCCACCCCAGGGGAAACACCATATATTTT.

The chain uses TRBV7-9 and TRBJ2-5; 7 bases are shared with TRBD1. The CDR3 is made up of 16 amino acids. With 5 bases clipped from V and 5 bases from J, the junction kept 14 bases outside the gene matches. CDR1 is SEHNR and CDR2 is FQNEAQ in the germline V gene (reference sequence). Written as DNA, the CDR3 is TGTGCCAGCAGCCCCGGGACAGCAACCCCTGGGGAGACCCAGTACTTC. Its translation: CASSPGTATPGETQYF.

The sample holds a few counts of this clonotype. The chain recombines TRBV6-1 with TRBJ1-1; possibly TRBD1 for D (6 bases). Trimming cost V 6 bases and J 0 bases, with 14 bases left between them. The CDR3 totals 15 residues. CDR1 and CDR2 from the germline V gene are MNHNS and SASEGT. The CDR3 DNA reads TGTGCCAGCAGCCACAGGGTCTGGGTGAACACTGAAGCTTTCTTT. Translating it yields CASSHRVWVNTEAFF.

This clonotype was observed a handful of times. The chain joins TRBV6-1 to TRBJ2-7; possible D gene TRBD2, 5 bases. CDR1 and CDR2 from the germline V gene are MNHNS and SASEGT. Trimming cost V 3 bases and J 3 bases, with 18 bases left between them. The CDR3 spans 16 residues. The DNA of the CDR3 is TGTGCCAGCAGTGACAGGTGGCTAGCCTTCAGCTACGAGCAGTACTTC. It codes for CASSDRWLAFSYEQYF.

This clonotype was counted ten times or more. The chain couples TRBV19 to TRBJ1-2, with D perhaps matching TRBD1 (5 bases). CDR1 is LNHDA and CDR2 is SQIVND in the germline V gene (reference sequence). This CDR3 spans 16 amino acids. The ends were cut back, 4 bases at V and 3 bases at J, with 18 bases in the middle. The CDR3 loop is CASSSGTALFDYGYTF. CDR3 DNA: TGTGCCAGTAGTAGCGGGACGGCTCTGTTTGACTATGGCTACACCTTC.